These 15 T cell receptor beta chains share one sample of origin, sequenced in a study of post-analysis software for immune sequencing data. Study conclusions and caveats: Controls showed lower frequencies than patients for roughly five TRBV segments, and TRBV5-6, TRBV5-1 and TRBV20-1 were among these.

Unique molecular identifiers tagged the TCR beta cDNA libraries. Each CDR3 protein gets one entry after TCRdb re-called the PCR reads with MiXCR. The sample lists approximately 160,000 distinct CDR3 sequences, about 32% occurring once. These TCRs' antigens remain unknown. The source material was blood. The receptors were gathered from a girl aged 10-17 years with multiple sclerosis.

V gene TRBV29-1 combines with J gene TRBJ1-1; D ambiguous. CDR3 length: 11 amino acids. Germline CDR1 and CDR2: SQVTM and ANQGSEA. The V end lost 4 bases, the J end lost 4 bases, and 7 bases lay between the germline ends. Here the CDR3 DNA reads TGCAGCGTTGTTACGGGCACTGAAGCTTTCTTT. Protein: CSVVTGTEAFF.

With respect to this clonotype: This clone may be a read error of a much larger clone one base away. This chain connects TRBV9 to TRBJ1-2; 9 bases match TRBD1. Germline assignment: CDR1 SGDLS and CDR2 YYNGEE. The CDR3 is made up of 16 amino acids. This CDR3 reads CVSSVGGTGFNYGYTF. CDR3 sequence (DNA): TGTGTCAGCAGCGTAGGCGGGACAGGGTTTAACTATGGCTACACCTTC.

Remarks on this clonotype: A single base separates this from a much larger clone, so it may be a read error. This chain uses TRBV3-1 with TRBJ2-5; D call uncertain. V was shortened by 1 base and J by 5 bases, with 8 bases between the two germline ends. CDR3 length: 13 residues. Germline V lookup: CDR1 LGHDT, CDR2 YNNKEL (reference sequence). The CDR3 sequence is CASSQGKDETQYF. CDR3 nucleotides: TGTGCCAGCAGCCAAGGTAAGGATGAGACCCAGTACTTC.

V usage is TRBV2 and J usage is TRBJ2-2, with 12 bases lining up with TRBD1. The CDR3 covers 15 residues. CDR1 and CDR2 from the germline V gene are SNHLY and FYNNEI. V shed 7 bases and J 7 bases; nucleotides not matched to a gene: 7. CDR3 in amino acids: CASTGQGATGGELFF. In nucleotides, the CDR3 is TGTGCCAGCACGGGACAGGGGGCCACCGGCGGGGAGCTGTTTTTT.

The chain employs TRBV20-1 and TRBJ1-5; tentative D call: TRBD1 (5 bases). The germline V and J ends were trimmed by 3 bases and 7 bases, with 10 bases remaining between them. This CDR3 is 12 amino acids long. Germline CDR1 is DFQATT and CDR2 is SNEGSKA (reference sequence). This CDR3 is CSARGQEQPQHF. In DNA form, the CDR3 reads TGCAGTGCTAGGGGGCAGGAACAGCCCCAGCATTTT.

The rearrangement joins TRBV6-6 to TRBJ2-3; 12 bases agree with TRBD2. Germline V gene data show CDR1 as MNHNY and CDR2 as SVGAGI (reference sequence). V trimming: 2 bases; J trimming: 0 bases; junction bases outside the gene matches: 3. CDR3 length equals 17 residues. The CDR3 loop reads CASSYPGTSGSTDTQYF. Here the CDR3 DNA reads TGTGCCAGCAGTTACCCTGGGACTAGCGGGAGCACAGATACGCAGTATTTT.

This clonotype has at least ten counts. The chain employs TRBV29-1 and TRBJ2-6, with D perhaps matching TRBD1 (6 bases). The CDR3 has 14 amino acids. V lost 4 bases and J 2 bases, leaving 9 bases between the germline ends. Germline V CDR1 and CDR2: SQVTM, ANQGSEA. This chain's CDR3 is CSVVGGAGANVLTF. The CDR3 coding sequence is TGCAGCGTTGTAGGGGGAGCTGGGGCCAACGTCCTGACTTTC.

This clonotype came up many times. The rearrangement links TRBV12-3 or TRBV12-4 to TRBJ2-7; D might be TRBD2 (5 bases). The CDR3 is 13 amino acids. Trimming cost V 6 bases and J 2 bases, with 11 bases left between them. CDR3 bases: TGTGCCAGCAGCTCCAAGGGAGCCTACGAGCAGTACTTC. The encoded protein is CASSSKGAYEQYF.

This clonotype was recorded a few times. CDR3 sequence: CASSRSGTDTQYF. For the CDR3, the DNA is TGCGCCAGCAGCCGTTCGGGCACAGATACGCAGTATTTT. The chain is built from TRBV5-1 and TRBJ2-3; D is uncertain. From germline, CDR1 is SGHRS and CDR2 YFSETQ. Trimming took 4 bases from V and 1 from J, leaving 7 bases between them. The CDR3 consists of 13 residues. Full variable domain (remainder filled in from reference TRBV5-1 and TRBJ2-3): KAGVTQTPRYLIKTRGQQVTLSCSPISGHRSVSWYQQTPGQGLQFLFEYFSETQRNKGNFPGRFSGRQFSNSRSEMNVSTLELGDSALYLCASSRSGTDTQYFGPGTRLTVL.

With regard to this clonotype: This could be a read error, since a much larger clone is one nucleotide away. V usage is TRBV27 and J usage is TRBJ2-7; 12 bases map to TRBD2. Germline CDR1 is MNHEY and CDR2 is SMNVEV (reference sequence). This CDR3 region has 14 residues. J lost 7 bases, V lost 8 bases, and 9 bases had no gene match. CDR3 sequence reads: CASLTSGSGYEQYF. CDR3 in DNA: TGTGCCAGCCTGACTAGCGGGAGTGGGTATGAGCAGTACTTC.

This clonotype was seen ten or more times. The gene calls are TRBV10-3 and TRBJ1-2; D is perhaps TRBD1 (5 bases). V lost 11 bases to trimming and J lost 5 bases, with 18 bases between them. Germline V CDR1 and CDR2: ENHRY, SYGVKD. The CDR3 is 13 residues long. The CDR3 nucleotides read TGTGCCGCAGAGGGTGGGGGAAGGTATGGCTACACCTTC. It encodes CAAEGGGRYGYTF.

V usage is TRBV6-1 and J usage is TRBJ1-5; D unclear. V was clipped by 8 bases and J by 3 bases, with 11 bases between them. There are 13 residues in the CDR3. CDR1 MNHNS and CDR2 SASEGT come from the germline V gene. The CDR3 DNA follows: TGTGCCAGCGAAGTTGGGGTCAATCAGCCCCAGCATTTT. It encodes CASEVGVNQPQHF.

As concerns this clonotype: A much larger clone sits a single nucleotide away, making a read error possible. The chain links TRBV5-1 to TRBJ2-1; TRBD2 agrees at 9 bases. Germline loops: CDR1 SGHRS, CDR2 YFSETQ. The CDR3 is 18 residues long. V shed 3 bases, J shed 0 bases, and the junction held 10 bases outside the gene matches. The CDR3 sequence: CASSYELAGVSSYNEQFF. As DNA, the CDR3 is TGCGCCAGCAGCTACGAACTAGCGGGCGTGAGCTCCTACAATGAGCAGTTCTTC.

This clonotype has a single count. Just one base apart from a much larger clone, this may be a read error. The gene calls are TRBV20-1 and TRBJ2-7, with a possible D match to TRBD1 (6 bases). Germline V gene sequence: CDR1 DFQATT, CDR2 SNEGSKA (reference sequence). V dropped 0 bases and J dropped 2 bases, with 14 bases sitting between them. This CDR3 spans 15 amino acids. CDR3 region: CSARDPSGTTYEQYF. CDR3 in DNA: TGCAGTGCTAGAGATCCCTCCGGGACAACCTACGAGCAGTACTTC.

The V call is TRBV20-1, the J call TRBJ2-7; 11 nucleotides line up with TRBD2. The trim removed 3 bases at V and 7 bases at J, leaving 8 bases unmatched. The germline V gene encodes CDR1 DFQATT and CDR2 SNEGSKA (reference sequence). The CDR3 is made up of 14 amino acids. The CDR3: CSARITSGGGEQYF. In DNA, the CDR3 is TGCAGTGCTAGGATCACTAGCGGGGGAGGTGAGCAGTACTTC.